One and the same sample provided the 22 T cell receptor beta chains below, sequenced in a study of T-cell reconstitution after alpha-beta-depleted transplantation in children. Unique molecular identifiers were built into the TCRbeta library. TCRdb ran MiXCR on the PCR reads and lists one entry per CDR3 protein. This sample yields just over 950,000 distinct CDR3 sequences, of which around 30% are seen a single time; 28% belongs to the top ten. Sequences were derived from PBMCs, mostly from graft donor cells, sampled 360 days after TCRalphabeta/CD19-depleted stem cell transplant. These receptors were obtained from a boy in the first two years of life who had a stem cell transplant for SCID, so the T cells may come from the graft donor.

The rearrangement uses TRBV5-1 and TRBJ1-6; D is uncertain. Germline CDR1 reads SGHRS; CDR2 reads YFSETQ. This CDR3 has 13 amino acids. V was pared by 3 bases and J by 8 bases, with 9 bases between. CDR3 DNA sequence: TGCGCCAGCAGCTCCGACGGAGATTCACCCCTCCACTTT. Residues: CASSSDGDSPLHF.

The chain links TRBV4-2 to TRBJ2-3; tentative D call: TRBD2 (5 bases). CDR3 length equals 17 residues. Germline V CDR1 and CDR2: LGHNA, YNFKEQ. V shed 0 bases and J shed 2 bases, with 15 bases lying between them. This chain's CDR3 is CASSQDLRDYYTDTQYF. The DNA for the CDR3 is TGTGCCAGCAGCCAAGATCTTCGCGACTACTACACAGATACGCAGTATTTT.

Only a few counts were recorded for this clonotype. V is TRBV2 and J is TRBJ2-3; 9 bases align to TRBD1. V gave up 5 bases and J gave up 5 bases; unmatched junction bases: 5. Germline V gene data show CDR1 as SNHLY and CDR2 as FYNNEI. This CDR3 spans 14 amino acids. CDR3 sequence: CASSKGQGVDTQYF. Here the CDR3 DNA reads TGTGCCAGCAGTAAGGGACAGGGAGTAGATACGCAGTATTTT.

The chain has TRBV27 and TRBJ2-4; D is unclear. Trimming left V 3 bases short and J 0 bases short, with 6 bases between. Germline CDR1 reads MNHEY; CDR2 reads SMNVEV (reference sequence). This CDR3 region has 14 residues. CDR3 in DNA: TGTGCCAGCAGTTTTGCGCTAGCCAAAAACATTCAGTACTTC. Protein sequence: CASSFALAKNIQYF.

The chain couples TRBV15 to TRBJ1-2; D is undetermined. This CDR3 is built from 14 residues. Deletions cut 3 bases from V and 2 bases from J, with 10 bases between. The V gene's germline CDR1 is LNHNV and CDR2 YYDKDF (reference sequence). The CDR3 region has the DNA TGTGCCACCAGCAGGAACCTTCGGAACTATGGCTACACCTTC. Its translation is CATSRNLRNYGYTF. The full variable domain, with the rest looked up from reference TRBV15 and TRBJ1-2, is DAMVIQNPRYQVTQFGKPVTLSCSQTLNHNVMYWYQQKSSQAPKLLFHYYDKDFNNEADTPDNFQSRRPNTSFCFLDIRSPGLGDTAMYLCATSRNLRNYGYTFGSGTRLTVV.

V gene TRBV6-2 or TRBV6-3 combines with J gene TRBJ2-7; TRBD1 might be the D (5 bases). This CDR3 contains 13 residues. Germline V CDR1 and CDR2: MNHEY, SVGEGT. Trimming removed 4 bases from V and 3 bases from J, with 10 bases in between. CDR3 loop: CASSWGRVYEQYF. For the CDR3, the DNA is TGTGCCAGCAGTTGGGGCAGGGTCTACGAGCAGTACTTC.

This clonotype was found a few times. This sequence joins TRBV6-2 or TRBV6-3 and TRBJ2-7; D gene uncertain. The CDR3 length is 14 residues. Germline values: CDR1 MNHEY, CDR2 SVGEGT. The ends were cut back, 5 bases at V and 7 bases at J, with 18 bases in the middle. The CDR3 reads CASSPDRAMGEQYF. The DNA for the CDR3 is TGTGCCAGCAGTCCGGACCGGGCAATGGGGGAGCAGTACTTC.

V is TRBV20-1 and J is TRBJ2-7, with 9 bases matching TRBD2. The CDR3 length is 13 residues. CDR1 and CDR2 from the germline V gene are DFQATT and SNEGSKA (reference sequence). Trimming removed 1 base from V and 2 bases from J; junction bases left unmatched: 0. The CDR3 sequence is CSARASGTYEQYF. Written as DNA, the CDR3 is TGCAGTGCTAGAGCTAGCGGGACCTACGAGCAGTACTTC.

This clonotype was recorded a few times. This rearrangement joins TRBV12-3 or TRBV12-4 to TRBJ1-5, with 7 bases fitting TRBD1. The J segment lost 7 bases and the V segment lost 8 bases, leaving 8 bases of the junction unmatched. CDR3 length: 13 residues. The CDR3 DNA sequence: TGTGCCAGCGAACGGCAGGGGGACCAGCCCCAGCATTTT. Translated: CASERQGDQPQHF.

This clonotype has only one observation. The chain uses TRBV20-1 and TRBJ2-1; 8 bases agree with TRBD1. Germline V gene data show CDR1 as DFQATT and CDR2 as SNEGSKA (reference sequence). Unmatched junction bases numbered 15, after V lost 3 bases and J lost 5 bases. This CDR3 comprises 17 residues. The CDR3 sequence: CSASPPPQGAFNNEQFF. The CDR3, as DNA: TGCAGTGCTAGCCCCCCCCCTCAGGGGGCTTTCAACAATGAGCAGTTCTTC.

The J gene is TRBJ2-5, the V gene TRBV5-1; TRBD2 matches at 7 bases. Germline CDR1 and CDR2: SGHRS and YFSETQ. The CDR3 extends over 15 amino acids. J gave up 4 bases and V 2 bases, and 8 bases lay outside the gene matches. CDR3 loop: CASSLGDYTGETQYF. Written as DNA, the CDR3 is TGCGCCAGCAGCTTAGGGGACTACACAGGAGAGACCCAGTACTTC. The complete variable domain, with remaining parts taken from reference TRBV5-1 and TRBJ2-5, reads KAGVTQTPRYLIKTRGQQVTLSCSPISGHRSVSWYQQTPGQGLQFLFEYFSETQRNKGNFPGRFSGRQFSNSRSEMNVSTLELGDSALYLCASSLGDYTGETQYFGPGTRLLVL.

This rearrangement joins TRBV29-1 to TRBJ1-1; D unresolved. The CDR3 is 15 amino acids. V was cut by 3 bases and J by 8 bases, with 22 bases left in between. CDR1 SQVTM and CDR2 ANQGSEA come from the germline V gene. CDR3 in DNA: TGCAGCGTTGACCTAGGCGGGCGGAATACACGGGAAGCTTTCTTT. Translated, it gives CSVDLGGRNTREAFF. The variable domain in full, completed from reference TRBV29-1 and TRBJ1-1, reads SAVISQKPSRDICQRGTSLTIQCQVDSQVTMMFWYRQQPGQSLTLIATANQGSEATYESGFVIDKFPISRPNLTFSTLTVSNMSPEDSSIYLCSVDLGGRNTREAFFGQGTRLTVV.

The count of this clonotype is one. V usage is TRBV6-2 or TRBV6-3 and J usage is TRBJ2-7; 8 nucleotides match TRBD2. This CDR3 spans 18 amino acids. J gave up 0 bases and V 0 bases, and 10 bases lay outside the gene matches. Per germline, CDR1 MNHEY and CDR2 SVGEGT. The CDR3: CASSYSPGGPLYSYEQYF. Written as DNA, the CDR3 is TGTGCCAGCAGTTACTCACCGGGGGGGCCCCTTTACTCCTACGAGCAGTACTTC.

V and J are TRBV5-1 and TRBJ2-3; TRBD2 aligns across 10 bases. This CDR3 region has 16 residues. The trim removed 4 bases at V and 0 bases at J, leaving 5 bases unmatched. Germline V gene lookup returns CDR1 SGHRS and CDR2 YFSETQ. In nucleotides, the CDR3 is TGCGCCAGCAGCACCCCTAGCGGGGGAAGCACAGATACGCAGTATTTT. This translates into CASSTPSGGSTDTQYF.

The J gene is TRBJ1-3, the V gene TRBV4-2; D is possibly TRBD1 (5 bases). V lost 4 bases to trimming and J lost 0 bases, with 10 bases between them. Germline V gene data show CDR1 as LGHNA and CDR2 as YNFKEQ. The CDR3 is 15 residues long. CDR3 sequence reads: CASSPGTNSGNTIYF. In DNA, the CDR3 is TGTGCCAGCAGCCCAGGGACCAACTCTGGAAACACCATATATTTT.

V is TRBV20-1 and J is TRBJ2-1, with 12 bases that match TRBD2. Germline V gives CDR1 DFQATT, CDR2 SNEGSKA (reference sequence). The ends lost 5 bases at V and 7 bases at J; junction bases unmatched: 6. The CDR3 length is 14 residues. As DNA, the CDR3 is TGCAGTGCTTCTAGCGGGGGGGCGGGGAATGAGCAGTTCTTC. Encoded protein: CSASSGGAGNEQFF.

J is TRBJ2-3 and V is TRBV12-3 or TRBV12-4; weak D call: TRBD1 (5 bases). The length of the CDR3 is 15 residues. V gave up 6 bases and J gave up 0 bases, with 13 bases separating them. This chain's CDR3 is CASRPRQTSTDTQYF. CDR3 DNA sequence: TGTGCCAGCAGGCCAAGACAGACGAGCACAGATACGCAGTATTTT.

The rearrangement joins TRBV5-1 to TRBJ2-7, with 7 nucleotides matching TRBD1. Germline V CDR1 and CDR2: SGHRS, YFSETQ. The CDR3 runs to 15 residues. The trim removed 0 bases at V and 4 bases at J, leaving 7 bases unmatched. This CDR3 reads CASSLGTGIGYEQYF. As DNA, the CDR3 is TGCGCCAGCAGCTTGGGGACAGGCATAGGGTACGAGCAGTACTTC.

V and J are TRBV29-1 and TRBJ2-3; 7 nucleotides line up with TRBD2. This CDR3 has 17 amino acids. Germline V gene sequence: CDR1 SQVTM, CDR2 ANQGSEA. Germline trimming cut 1 base from V and 2 bases from J; bases unmatched to any gene: 12. As DNA, the CDR3 is TGCAGCGTTGAAGGTGGGGGGGTACGACTGCACACAGATACGCAGTATTTT. Translation: CSVEGGGVRLHTDTQYF.

The table lists this clonotype with many counts. This rearrangement joins TRBV27 to TRBJ2-1; D gene ambiguous. Trimming took 5 bases from V and 5 from J, leaving 13 bases between them. The CDR3 is 14 amino acids. The V gene's germline CDR1 is MNHEY and CDR2 SMNVEV (reference sequence). CDR3 bases: TGTGCCAGCAGTCCCCAGACTGGCCACAATGAGCAGTTCTTC. Amino acids: CASSPQTGHNEQFF.

The sample holds a few counts of this clonotype. The genes are TRBV7-2 and TRBJ2-1; 7 nucleotides agree with TRBD2. CDR1 and CDR2 (germline): SGHTA, FQGNSA. The CDR3 has 15 residues. V gave up 6 bases and J gave up 4 bases; unmatched junction bases: 9. The CDR3 protein is CASSPGTTPYNEQFF. The CDR3 DNA is TGTGCCAGCAGTCCCGGGACTACACCTTACAATGAGCAGTTCTTC.

The V gene is TRBV6-2 or TRBV6-3, the J gene TRBJ2-7; D is possibly TRBD1 or TRBD2 (5 bases each). The CDR3 sequence is 14 residues long. V lost 2 bases, J lost 2 bases, and 10 bases lay in between. The V gene's germline CDR1 is MNHEY and CDR2 SVGEGT. Here the CDR3 DNA reads TGTGCCAGCAGTTACCTGGGACCGACCTACGAGCAGTACTTC. This gives the protein CASSYLGPTYEQYF.